These 8 T cell receptor beta chains were sequenced from one sample in a study of blood T cell repertoires in COVID-19. Clones were sequenced by immunoSEQ multiplex PCR, and TCRdb holds only the in-frame ones, with some missing. This table holds 68,000 or so clones, about 74% found once. The sample was peripheral blood. All receptors derive from a human donor in a cohort sampled during active COVID-19.

This sequence joins TRBV7-8 and TRBJ2-5; weak D call: TRBD2 (5 bases). Trimming took off 4 bases at V and 1 base at J, with 10 bases between the two ends. From germline, CDR1 is SGHVS and CDR2 FQNEAQ. The CDR3 extends over 14 amino acids. CDR3 bases: TGTGCCAGCAGCTCGATAGGACTCCAAGAGACCCAGTACTTC. Translating gives CASSSIGLQETQYF.

CDR3 nucleotides: TGTGCCAGCAGTCGGACAGACTACGAGCAGTACTTC. Amino acids: CASSRTDYEQYF. This chain connects TRBV7-9 to TRBJ2-7; a weak D match, TRBD1 (6 bases). V lost 6 bases to trimming and J lost 3 bases, with 9 bases between them. The germline CDR1 and CDR2 sequences are SEHNR and FQNEAQ (reference sequence). The CDR3 covers 12 residues.

The chain has TRBV7-2 and TRBJ2-7; TRBD2 aligns across 9 bases. Germline V CDR1 and CDR2: SGHTA, FQGNSA. The V gene end was trimmed by 7 bases and the J gene end by 1 base; junction bases not matched to a gene: 2. This CDR3 spans 13 amino acids. The CDR3 loop reads CASKAGGSYEQYF. DNA for the CDR3: TGTGCCAGCAAGGCGGGAGGGTCCTACGAGCAGTACTTC.

V is TRBV7-9 and J is TRBJ2-7; possibly TRBD1 for D (7 bases). V was cut by 1 base and J by 6 bases, with 19 bases left in between. Germline V gene sequence: CDR1 SEHNR, CDR2 FQNEAQ (reference sequence). The CDR3 has 16 residues. In nucleotides, the CDR3 is TGTGCCAGCAGCTTAGGGTCCGACAGGGCGCGGGGCGAGCAGTACTTC. This translates into CASSLGSDRARGEQYF.

A few counts support this clone. This chain uses TRBV24-1 with TRBJ2-3; 11 nucleotides agree with TRBD1. Germline CDR1 KGHDR, CDR2 SFDVKD. Losses at the gene ends were 6 bases for V and 7 bases for J; bases not matched to a gene: 5. The length of the CDR3 is 14 residues. DNA of the CDR3: TGTGCCACCAGTCCGGGACAGGGGGTTTATACGCAGTATTTT. This codes for CATSPGQGVYTQYF.

This clone was counted a single time. The rearrangement links TRBV28 to TRBJ2-3, with D tentatively TRBD2 (5 bases). The length of the CDR3 is 12 residues. Deletions cut 8 bases from V and 4 bases from J, with 10 bases between. The germline V gene encodes CDR1 MDHEN and CDR2 SYDVKM. The CDR3 protein is CASSPEADTQYF. The CDR3 nucleotides are TGTGCCAGCTCCCCGGAGGCAGATACGCAGTATTTT.

This chain uses TRBV5-6 with TRBJ2-3, with D possibly matching TRBD2 (7 bases). V lost 3 bases and J 5 bases, leaving 13 bases between the germline ends. CDR1 is SGHDT and CDR2 is YYEEEE in the germline V gene. The CDR3 has 14 residues. CDR3 coding DNA: TGTGCCAGCAGCTCACAGAGGGGGGGAGATACGCAGTATTTT. This gives the protein CASSSQRGGDTQYF.

This clone was detected once. The V call is TRBV2, the J call TRBJ1-5; D unclear. Deletions cut 3 bases from V and 4 bases from J, with 4 bases between. Per germline, CDR1 SNHLY and CDR2 FYNNEI. This CDR3 is 12 amino acids long. The CDR3 loop is CASSDRNQPQHF. CDR3 sequence (DNA): TGTGCCAGCAGTGACCGGAATCAGCCCCAGCATTTT.